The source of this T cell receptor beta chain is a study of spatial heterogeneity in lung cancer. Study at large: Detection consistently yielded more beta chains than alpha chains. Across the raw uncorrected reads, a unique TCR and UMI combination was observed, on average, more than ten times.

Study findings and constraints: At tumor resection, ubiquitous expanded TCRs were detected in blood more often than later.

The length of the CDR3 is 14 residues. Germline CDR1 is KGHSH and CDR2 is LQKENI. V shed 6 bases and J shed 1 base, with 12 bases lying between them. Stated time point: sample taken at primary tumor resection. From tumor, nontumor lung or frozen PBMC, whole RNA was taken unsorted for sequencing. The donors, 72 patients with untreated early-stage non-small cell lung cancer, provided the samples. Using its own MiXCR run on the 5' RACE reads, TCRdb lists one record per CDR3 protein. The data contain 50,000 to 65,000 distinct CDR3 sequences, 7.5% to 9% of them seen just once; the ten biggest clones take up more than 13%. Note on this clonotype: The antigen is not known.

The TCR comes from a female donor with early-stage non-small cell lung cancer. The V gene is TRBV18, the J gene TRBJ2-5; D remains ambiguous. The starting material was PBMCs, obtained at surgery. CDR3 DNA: TGTGCCAGCTCTCAGTCGGGCGTCCAAGAGACCCAGTACTTC. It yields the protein CASSQSGVQETQYF.